What follows is one TCR beta chain and its context. This entry comes from a study of blood T cells in healthy people across ages. Germline CDR1 reads MNHEY; CDR2 reads SVGAGI. The CDR3 runs 14 residues. Trimming left V 0 bases short and J 6 bases short, with 6 bases between. Primed by a sample-barcoded 5' primer and a J-beta primer mix, a second PCR proceeded for about 6 to 11 cycles. Each of the cDNA molecules was tagged by a template-switch adaptor with 12 random nucleotides. Samples each returned at least 3 million CDR3-containing paired-end reads. Via MiXCR, TCRdb re-called the 5' RACE reads, giving one row per CDR3 protein. The repertoire includes about 1,400,000 distinct CDR3 sequences, approximately 59% of them detected once, and about 6.7% sits in the top ten.

The clonotype originates from a man between 18 and 35 years old in good health. The V gene is TRBV6-5, the J gene TRBJ1-6, with unresolved D. Sequencing was carried out using blood. The CDR3 loop is CASSYSHGNSPLHF. CDR3 sequence (DNA): TGTGCCAGCAGTTACTCCCACGGTAATTCACCCCTCCACTTT.